The 20 T cell receptor beta chains below were found in one sample sequenced in a study of read filtering for tumor transcriptome and immune sequencing. The library was built from about 0.4 ug RNA with molecular barcoded adaptors for alpha/delta and beta/gamma chains. TCRdb analysed the reads with MiXCR anew, one entry per CDR3 protein. The sample gives around 130,000 distinct CDR3 sequences, roughly an eighth of which show up once; more than 6.5% is in the top ten. What was sequenced was a population of CD138-negative cells sorted from bone marrow. The receptors derive from a donor older than 35 with multiple myeloma.

The chain is built from TRBV9 and TRBJ2-1, with TRBD2 matching over 9 bases. Trimming cost V 6 bases and J 9 bases; bases outside gene matches: 16. The CDR3 is 16 amino acids. Germline CDR1 is SGDLS and CDR2 is YYNGEE. CDR3 amino acids: CASTPRDSGRDGEQFF. The CDR3 DNA reads TGTGCCAGCACCCCCAGGGATAGCGGGAGAGATGGTGAGCAGTTCTTC.

This clonotype was detected many times. The chain is built from TRBV5-1 and TRBJ2-7, with TRBD1 matching 7 bases. Germline V lookup: CDR1 SGHRS, CDR2 YFSETQ. The CDR3 length is 14 residues. V lost 2 bases and J lost 3; bases outside the gene matches: 5. CDR3 nucleotides: TGCGCCAGCAGCTTAACAGGGGAGCGCTACGAGCAGTACTTC. Its protein is CASSLTGERYEQYF.

This clonotype occurred a few times. J is TRBJ2-5 and V is TRBV5-1; TRBD2 is a possible D gene (6 bases). This CDR3 has 14 residues. V was cut by 1 base and J by 1 base, with 8 bases left in between. CDR1 is SGHRS and CDR2 is YFSETQ in the germline V gene. CDR3 DNA: TGCGCCAGCAGCTTGAGGCGGGGCCAAGAGACCCAGTACTTC. It codes for CASSLRRGQETQYF.

This clonotype has a count of ten or more. The chain is built from TRBV29-1 and TRBJ2-7, with TRBD2 identical over 11 bases. The CDR3 totals 13 residues. V was pared by 8 bases and J by 6 bases, with 9 bases of the junction left unmatched. Germline V gene lookup returns CDR1 SQVTM and CDR2 ANQGSEA. The CDR3 sequence is CSTVGLAGGEQYF. CDR3 nucleotide sequence: TGCAGCACGGTGGGGCTAGCGGGAGGCGAGCAGTACTTC.

This clonotype was counted ten times or more. The rearrangement joins TRBV5-1 to TRBJ2-7; TRBD1 matches 11 bases. Trimming took 0 bases from V and 7 from J; bases not matched to a gene: 6. The CDR3 sequence is 15 residues long. The germline gives CDR1 SGHRS, CDR2 YFSETQ. This chain's CDR3 is CASSLEGQGAREQYF. The CDR3 nucleotides read TGCGCCAGCAGCTTGGAAGGACAGGGGGCGCGTGAGCAGTACTTC.

This clonotype was counted ten times or more. The V call is TRBV5-1, the J call TRBJ2-2; the D is unclear. From germline, CDR1 is SGHRS and CDR2 YFSETQ. V lost 4 bases, J lost 3 bases, and 13 bases lay in between. The CDR3 contains 15 residues. The CDR3, as DNA: TGCGCCAGCAGCGCTGAAGTCTCCTACACCGGGGAGCTGTTTTTT. This sequence encodes CASSAEVSYTGELFF.

This rearrangement joins TRBV3-1 to TRBJ1-1; tentatively, D is TRBD1 (6 bases). The germline V and J ends were trimmed by 5 bases and 5 bases, with 12 bases remaining between them. CDR3 length: 13 amino acids. Germline V gives CDR1 LGHDT, CDR2 YNNKEL (reference sequence). CDR3 residues: CASSEGGRTEAFF. CDR3 coding DNA: TGTGCCAGCAGCGAGGGGGGAAGAACTGAAGCTTTCTTT.

The genes are TRBV19 and TRBJ2-1; D call uncertain. Germline-derived CDR1 and CDR2 are LNHDA and SQIVND (reference sequence). V lost 5 bases, J lost 6 bases, and 11 bases lay in between. This CDR3 contains 13 residues. The CDR3 coding sequence is TGTGCCAGTAGTCTCCGATCTCGCAATGAGCAGTTCTTC. It translates to CASSLRSRNEQFF.

This clonotype has just a few counts. This chain connects TRBV5-6 to TRBJ1-3; unclear D gene. V shed 2 bases and J shed 0 bases, with 18 bases lying between them. Germline V CDR1 and CDR2: SGHDT, YYEEEE. The CDR3 loop spans 18 amino acids. The CDR3 here is CASSFRGSTVSSGNTIYF. Written as DNA, the CDR3 is TGTGCCAGCAGCTTTCGGGGATCGACGGTCTCCTCTGGAAACACCATATATTTT.

This clonotype was recorded a few times. A far more abundant clone sits one base away, making this likely a read error. The V and J genes are TRBV12-3 or TRBV12-4 and TRBJ2-1; tentatively, D is TRBD2 (5 bases). The CDR3 length is 17 residues. This CDR3 reads CASSLGGSRRTYNEQLF. Here the CDR3 DNA reads TGTGCCAGCAGTTTAGGCGGGTCACGTCGAACCTACAATGAGCAGCTCTTC.

For this clonotype: This sequence may be a read error, since a much larger clone differs from it by one base. CDR3 in amino acids: CASSLLTGLLGHEQCF. The CDR3 coding sequence is TGTGCCAGCAGCCTGCTTACCGGGCTCCTGGGCCACGAGCAGTGCTTC. The V call is TRBV7-2, the J call TRBJ2-7; no firm D call. This CDR3 is 16 amino acids long. From germline, CDR1 is SGHTA and CDR2 FQGNSA.

This clonotype has at least ten counts. The CDR3 bases are TGTGCCAGCTCCACAACCACGGCGAGGGGGGCCCCTGGCTACGAGCAGTACTTC. This translates into CASSTTTARGAPGYEQYF. The chain carries TRBV18 and TRBJ2-7; D is perhaps TRBD1 or TRBD2 (6 bases each). CDR1 is KGHSH, CDR2 LQKENI, per germline. The V end was cut by 6 bases, the J end by 3 bases, with 27 bases between. CDR3 length: 18 amino acids.

This clonotype was recorded many times. The chain couples TRBV5-1 to TRBJ2-5; 11 bases are a match to TRBD2. Germline assignment: CDR1 SGHRS and CDR2 YFSETQ. The CDR3 has 15 amino acids. The V gene end was trimmed by 4 bases and the J gene end by 3 bases; junction bases not matched to a gene: 5. CDR3 DNA: TGCGCCAGCAGCCAAGGGACTAGCGGAAAAGAGACCCAGTACTTC. Translated, it gives CASSQGTSGKETQYF.

This clonotype showed up many times. The V and J genes are TRBV12-3 or TRBV12-4 and TRBJ1-2; possibly TRBD1 for D (6 bases). The CDR3 has 16 residues. Trimming stripped 4 bases from V and 2 bases from J, with 17 bases between. The CDR3 DNA sequence: TGTGCCAGCAGTTCCCTAGGGGGAGGGAAGAACTATGGCTACACCTTC. It translates to CASSSLGGGKNYGYTF.

Ten or more counts support this clonotype. The chain combines TRBV7-2 with TRBJ2-6, with 11 nucleotides matching TRBD1. CDR1 is SGHTA, CDR2 FQGNSA, per germline. The CDR3 is made up of 18 amino acids. The ends lost 4 bases at V and 0 bases at J; junction bases unmatched: 5. CDR3 DNA: TGTGCCAGCAGCTCGCGGACAGGGGGCTTCTCTGGGGCCAACGTCCTGACTTTC. It translates to CASSSRTGGFSGANVLTF.

The chain combines TRBV28 with TRBJ2-5; D may be TRBD1 (5 bases). Germline CDR1 and CDR2: MDHEN and SYDVKM. The CDR3 spans 16 residues. The V end was cut by 1 base, the J end by 2 bases, with 14 bases between. The CDR3, as DNA: TGTGCCAGCAGTTTATCGGCAGGGTCCATGCAAGAGACCCAGTACTTC. Its protein product is CASSLSAGSMQETQYF. Full variable domain (missing parts from reference TRBV28 and TRBJ2-5): DVKVTQSSRYLVKRTGEKVFLECVQDMDHENMFWYRQDPGLGLRLIYFSYDVKMKEKGDIPEGYSVSREKKERFSLILESASTNQTSMYLCASSLSAGSMQETQYFGPGTRLLVL.

This clonotype was observed at least ten times. This rearrangement joins TRBV20-1 to TRBJ2-1, with 11 bases lining up with TRBD2. CDR3 length: 15 residues. The J segment lost 5 bases and the V segment lost 5 bases, leaving 8 bases of the junction unmatched. Germline V gene lookup returns CDR1 DFQATT and CDR2 SNEGSKA (reference sequence). Here the CDR3 DNA reads TGCAGTGCTTCCGGGACTAGCGGATTGAACAATGAGCAGTTCTTC. This translates into CSASGTSGLNNEQFF.

Notes on this clonotype: Because the CDR3 is missing its conserved closing phenylalanine or tryptophan, this is likely a read error. The chain joins TRBV5-4 to TRBJ2-2; 7 nucleotides line up with TRBD1. Germline V gene data show CDR1 as SGHNT and CDR2 as YYREEE (reference sequence). The CDR3 totals 16 residues. The chain's CDR3 is CAGSLKGTENTGELFL. The CDR3 DNA reads as TGTGCCGGCAGTTTAAAAGGGACAGAGAACACCGGGGAGCTGTTTCTT.

This clonotype was seen more than once but under ten times. A much larger clone lies a single base off, so this may be a read error. Because it lacks the conserved phenylalanine or tryptophan at the end, this CDR3 is likely a read error. This chain connects TRBV20-1 to TRBJ1-2, with a weak D call TRBD1 (5 bases). The CDR3 runs to 12 residues. Germline V gene data show CDR1 as DFQATT and CDR2 as SNEGSKA (reference sequence). Trimming stripped 6 bases from V and 3 bases from J, with 11 bases between. This CDR3 is CSAFGGDYGYTS. In DNA form, the CDR3 reads TGCAGTGCGTTTGGGGGTGACTATGGCTACACCTCC.

Comment on this clonotype: Sequence at one end of the junction differs from germline and may be a read error. The rearrangement joins TRBV7-9 to TRBJ2-1; possibly TRBD1 for D (6 bases). CDR1 is SEHNR and CDR2 is FQNEAQ in the germline V gene (reference sequence). The CDR3 extends over 13 amino acids. The CDR3: CASSQRTGKEQLF. Written as DNA, the CDR3 is TGTGCCAGCAGCCAGCGAACAGGGAAGGAGCAGCTCTTC. Full variable domain (missing parts from reference TRBV7-9 and TRBJ2-1): DTGVSQNPRHKITKRGQNVTFRCDPISEHNRLYWYRQTLGQGPEFLTYFQNEAQLEKSRLLSDRFSAERPKGSFSTLEIQRTEQGDSAMYLCASSQRTGKEQLFGPGTRLTVL.